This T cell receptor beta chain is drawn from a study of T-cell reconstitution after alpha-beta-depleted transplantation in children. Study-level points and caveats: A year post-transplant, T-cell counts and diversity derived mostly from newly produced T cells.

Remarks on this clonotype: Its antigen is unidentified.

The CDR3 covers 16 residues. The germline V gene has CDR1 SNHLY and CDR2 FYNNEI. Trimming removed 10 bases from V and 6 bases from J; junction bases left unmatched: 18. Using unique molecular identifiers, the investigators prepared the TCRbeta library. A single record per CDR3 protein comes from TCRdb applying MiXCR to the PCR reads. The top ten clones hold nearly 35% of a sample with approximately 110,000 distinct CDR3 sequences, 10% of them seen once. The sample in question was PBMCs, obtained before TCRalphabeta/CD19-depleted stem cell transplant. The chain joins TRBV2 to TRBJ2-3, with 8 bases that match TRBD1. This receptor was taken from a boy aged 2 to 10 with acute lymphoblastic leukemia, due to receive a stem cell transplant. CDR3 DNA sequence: TGTGCCACCGCCGGGACAGGACGCGTGGTAGAGGATACGCAGTATTTT. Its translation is CATAGTGRVVEDTQYF.